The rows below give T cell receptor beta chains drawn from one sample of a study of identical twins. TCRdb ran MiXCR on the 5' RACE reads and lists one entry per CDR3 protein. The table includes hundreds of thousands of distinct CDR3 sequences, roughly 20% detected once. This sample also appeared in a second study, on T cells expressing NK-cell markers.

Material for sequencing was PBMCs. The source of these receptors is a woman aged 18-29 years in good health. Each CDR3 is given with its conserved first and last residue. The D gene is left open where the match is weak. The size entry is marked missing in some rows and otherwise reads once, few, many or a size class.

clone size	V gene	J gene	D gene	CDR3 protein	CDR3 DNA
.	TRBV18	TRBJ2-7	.	CASSHPGEDYEQYF	TGTGCCAGCTCCCACCCAGGGGAGGACTACGAGCAGTACTTC
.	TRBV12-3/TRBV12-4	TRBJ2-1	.	CASSSPGANEQFF	TGTGCCAGCAGTTCCCCGGGAGCCAATGAGCAGTTCTTC
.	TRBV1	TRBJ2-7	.	CTSSPLGGSYEQYF	TGCACCAGCAGCCCCCTTGGAGGGTCCTACGAGCAGTACTTC
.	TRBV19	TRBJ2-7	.	CASSIVDDPDYEQYF	TGTGCCAGTAGTATAGTCGACGACCCGGACTACGAGCAGTACTTC
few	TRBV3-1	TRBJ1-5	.	CASGSLNSNQPQHF	TGTGCCAGCGGAAGCCTAAATAGCAATCAGCCCCAGCATTTT
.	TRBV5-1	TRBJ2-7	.	CASSLRVGGPSYEQYF	TGCGCCAGCAGCCTACGGGTTGGGGGGCCCTCCTACGAGCAGTACTTC
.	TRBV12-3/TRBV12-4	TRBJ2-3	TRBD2	CASRSTSGTTQYF	TGTGCCAGCAGATCAACTAGCGGAACTACGCAGTATTTT
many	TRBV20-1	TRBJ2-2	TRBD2	CSVNKRDTGELFF	TGCAGTGTTAATAAGCGGGATACCGGGGAGCTGTTTTTT
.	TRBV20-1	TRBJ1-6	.	CSATGHRPYNSPLHF	TGCAGTGCCACGGGGCACAGGCCTTATAATTCACCCCTCCACTTT
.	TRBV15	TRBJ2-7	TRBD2	CATSLRTSGSSYEQYF	TGTGCCACCAGCCTCCGGACTAGCGGGAGCTCCTACGAGCAGTACTTC
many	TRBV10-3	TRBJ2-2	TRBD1	CATAGQGKTGELFF	TGTGCCACCGCCGGACAGGGGAAAACCGGGGAGCTGTTTTTT
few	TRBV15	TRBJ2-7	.	CATSRAGNSYEQYF	TGTGCCACCAGCAGGGCGGGGAACTCCTACGAGCAGTACTTC
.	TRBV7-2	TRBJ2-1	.	CASTVHVGRMFNEQFF	TGTGCCAGCACGGTCCATGTGGGACGGATGTTCAATGAGCAGTTCTTC
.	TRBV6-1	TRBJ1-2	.	CASSPDSRPLYGYTF	TGTGCCAGCAGCCCCGACAGTCGTCCGCTTTATGGCTACACCTTC
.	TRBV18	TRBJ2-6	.	CASSPAGTGGSGANVLTF	TGTGCCAGCTCACCCGCCGGGACCGGAGGCTCTGGGGCCAACGTCCTGACTTTC
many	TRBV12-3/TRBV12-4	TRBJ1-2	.	CASTRAGRNGYTF	TGTGCCAGCACTAGAGCCGGTCGGAATGGCTACACCTTC
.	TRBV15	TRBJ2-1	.	CATSAGLVNEQFF	TGTGCCACCAGCGCGGGACTCGTCAATGAGCAGTTCTTC
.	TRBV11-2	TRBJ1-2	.	CASSLGSQSYYGYTF	TGTGCCAGCAGCTTAGGTTCACAGTCTTACTATGGCTACACCTTC
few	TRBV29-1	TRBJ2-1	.	CSVDPLDASSYNEQFF	TGCAGCGTTGACCCCCTGGACGCGAGCTCCTACAATGAGCAGTTCTTC
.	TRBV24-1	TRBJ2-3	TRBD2	CATSDPGLAGDTQYF	TGTGCCACCAGTGATCCGGGACTAGCGGGAGATACGCAGTATTTT
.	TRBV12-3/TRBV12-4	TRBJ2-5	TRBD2	CASREVGGSQTQYF	TGTGCCAGCAGGGAAGTGGGCGGGAGTCAGACCCAGTACTTC
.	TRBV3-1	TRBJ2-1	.	CASSLGPMANNEQIF	TGTGCCAGCAGCCTGGGACCAATGGCGAACAATGAGCAGATCTTC
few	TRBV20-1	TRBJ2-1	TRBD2	CSARDTAGARNEQFF	TGCAGTGCTAGGGACACAGCGGGAGCGAGGAATGAGCAGTTCTTC
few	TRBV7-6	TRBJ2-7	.	CASSSGTASNYYEQYF	TGTGCCAGCAGCTCCGGGACCGCCTCGAACTACTACGAGCAGTACTTC
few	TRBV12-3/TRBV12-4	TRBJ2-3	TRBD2	CASSSPGLAGTTLLRSTDTQYF	TGTGCCAGCAGTTCGCCCGGACTAGCGGGAACAACCCTCCTCAGAAGCACAGATACGCAGTATTTT
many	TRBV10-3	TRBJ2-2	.	CAISAGQRSTGELFF	TGTGCCATCAGTGCTGGGCAGAGGAGCACCGGGGAGCTGTTTTTT
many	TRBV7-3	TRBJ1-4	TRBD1	CASSSTGGSNEKLFF	TGTGCCAGCAGCTCTACAGGGGGTAGTAATGAAAAACTGTTTTTT
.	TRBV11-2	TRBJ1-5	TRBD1	CASSLTGGPDQPQHF	TGTGCCAGCAGCTTGACAGGGGGACCCGATCAGCCCCAGCATTTT
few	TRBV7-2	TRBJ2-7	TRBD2	CASSISSGGLIYEQYF	TGTGCCAGCAGCATCTCTAGCGGGGGGCTTATTTACGAGCAGTACTTC
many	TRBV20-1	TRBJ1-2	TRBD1	CSAPWTGPYGYTF	TGCAGTGCCCCTTGGACAGGGCCCTATGGCTACACCTTC
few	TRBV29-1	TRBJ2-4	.	CSVVPGDRKNIQYF	TGCAGCGTTGTACCAGGAGACCGCAAAAACATTCAGTACTTC
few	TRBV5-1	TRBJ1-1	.	CASSSTPQGEAFF	TGCGCCAGCAGCTCAACGCCACAGGGTGAAGCTTTCTTT
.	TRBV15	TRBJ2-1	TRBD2	CATSRDRGLGHEQFF	TGTGCCACCAGCAGAGATCGTGGACTAGGACATGAGCAGTTCTTC
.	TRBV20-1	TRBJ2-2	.	CSARAIRDTGELFF	TGCAGTGCTAGGGCAATAAGGGACACCGGGGAGCTGTTTTTT
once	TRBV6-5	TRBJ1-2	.	CASSYGGTTHYGYTF	TGTGCCAGCAGTTACGGGGGGACGACCCACTATGGCTACACCTTC
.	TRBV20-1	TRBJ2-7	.	CSATPDGRSYEQYF	TGCAGTGCTACGCCGGACGGACGCTCCTACGAGCAGTACTTC
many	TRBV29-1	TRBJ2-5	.	CSYRLQETQYF	TGCAGCTACAGGCTCCAAGAGACCCAGTACTTC
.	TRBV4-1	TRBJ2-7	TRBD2	CASSPSGGKTYEQYF	TGCGCCAGCAGCCCTTCGGGGGGAAAAACCTACGAGCAGTACTTC
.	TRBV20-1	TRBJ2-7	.	CSASLGAEGEQYF	TGCAGTGCTAGTTTGGGGGCGGAAGGCGAGCAGTACTTC
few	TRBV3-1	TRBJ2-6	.	CASSQRTGRSGANVLTF	TGTGCCAGCAGCCAAAGGACGGGCAGATCTGGGGCCAACGTCCTGACTTTC
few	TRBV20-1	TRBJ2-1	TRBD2	CSAPRASGGHNEQFF	TGCAGTGCCCCTCGGGCTAGCGGGGGCCACAATGAGCAGTTCTTC
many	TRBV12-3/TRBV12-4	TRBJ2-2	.	CASRKSLGELFF	TGTGCCAGCAGGAAGTCACTCGGGGAGCTGTTTTTT
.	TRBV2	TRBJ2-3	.	CASKPAGRGYF	TGTGCCAGCAAACCCGCGGGCCGGGGGTATTTT
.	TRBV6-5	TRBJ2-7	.	CASSSYGGSSYEQYF	TGTGCCAGCAGTTCCTACGGAGGGAGCTCCTACGAGCAGTACTTC
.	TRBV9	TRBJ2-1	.	CASSEWGRNNEQFF	TGTGCCAGCAGCGAGTGGGGGCGGAACAATGAGCAGTTCTTC
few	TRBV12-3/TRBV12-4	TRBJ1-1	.	CASSLVAEGNTEAFF	TGTGCCAGCAGTTTAGTTGCAGAAGGGAACACTGAAGCTTTCTTT
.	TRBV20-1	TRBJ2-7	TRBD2	CSATTAGVPHEQYF	TGCAGTGCTACTACAGCGGGGGTTCCCCACGAGCAGTACTTC